Below are 7 T cell receptor beta chains sequenced from a single sample in a study of blood T cell repertoires in COVID-19. Repertoires were generated with immunoSEQ multiplex PCR, while TCRdb's copy carries only in-frame clones and drops some. Among approximately 81,000 clones, around 80% were seen once, and the ten largest hold 7% to 9.5%. The sequencing input was peripheral blood. The receptor source for this set is a human donor in a cohort sampled during active COVID-19.

The chain uses TRBV13 and TRBJ2-7, with TRBD2 matching 12 bases. CDR1 PRHDT and CDR2 FYEKMQ come from the germline V gene (reference sequence). Trimming took 3 bases from V and 6 from J; bases not matched to a gene: 15. This CDR3 comprises 18 residues. The CDR3 protein is CASSFSEPSGGVRVEQYF. The CDR3, as DNA: TGTGCCAGCAGCTTCTCGGAGCCTAGCGGGGGGGTGCGCGTCGAGCAGTACTTC.

V is TRBV5-1 and J is TRBJ2-1, with 9 bases aligning to TRBD1. Looked up from germline, CDR1 is SGHRS and CDR2 is YFSETQ. This CDR3 has 15 residues. J was trimmed by 1 base and V by 4 bases; bases with no gene match: 3. CDR3 protein: CASSTGTGSYNEQFF. In nucleotides, the CDR3 is TGCGCCAGCAGCACCGGGACAGGGTCCTACAATGAGCAGTTCTTC.

The genes are TRBV4-1 and TRBJ1-1; 7 bases fit TRBD1. CDR1 MGHRA and CDR2 YSYEKL come from the germline V gene. Losses at the gene ends were 5 bases for V and 1 base for J; bases not matched to a gene: 7. The length of the CDR3 is 15 residues. CDR3 residues: CASSTRRTGNTEAFF. The CDR3 DNA sequence: TGCGCCAGCAGCACTCGCAGGACAGGGAACACTGAAGCTTTCTTT.

This rearrangement joins TRBV7-8 to TRBJ2-1, with 7 bases that match TRBD1. The CDR3 covers 16 residues. The germline V gene encodes CDR1 SGHVS and CDR2 FQNEAQ. With V trimmed by 1 base and J by 3 bases, 6 bases remained unmatched. DNA for the CDR3: TGTGCCAGCAGCTTAGATGAGGGGGCAGGCTACAATGAGCAGTTCTTC. Translation gives CASSLDEGAGYNEQFF. Using reference TRBV7-8 and TRBJ2-1 for the parts outside the CDR3, the full variable domain is GAGVSQSPRYKVAKRGQDVALRCDPISGHVSLFWYQQALGQGPEFLTYFQNEAQLDKSGLPSDRFFAERPEGSVSTLKIQRTQQEDSAVYLCASSLDEGAGYNEQFFGPGTRLTVL.

This clone was seen once. The CDR3 here is CASRRRSGEGSTDTQYF. In DNA, the CDR3 is TGTGCCAGCAGGCGAAGGTCGGGGGAGGGGAGCACAGATACGCAGTATTTT. V and J are TRBV7-2 and TRBJ2-3; 7 bases fit TRBD2. The germline V gene encodes CDR1 SGHTA and CDR2 FQGNSA. The CDR3 length is 17 residues. V lost 6 bases, J lost 0 bases, and 12 bases stayed unmatched.

This clone was recorded once. The rearrangement uses TRBV6-1 and TRBJ2-7; D is uncertain. Germline assignment: CDR1 MNHNS and CDR2 SASEGT. The ends were cut back, 2 bases at V and 3 bases at J, with 14 bases in the middle. The CDR3 totals 15 residues. The chain's CDR3 is CASSEQTSSHYEQYF. In DNA, the CDR3 is TGTGCCAGCAGTGAACAGACATCGTCCCACTACGAGCAGTACTTC.

This clone was counted a single time. This rearrangement joins TRBV25-1 to TRBJ2-4; TRBD2 is a possible D gene (6 bases). The CDR3 sequence is 15 residues long. Deletions cut 0 bases from V and 1 base from J, with 7 bases between. CDR1 and CDR2 from the germline V gene are MGHDK and SYGVNS. The CDR3 region has the DNA TGTGCCAGCAGTGAATACGGGAGTGCCAAAAACATTCAGTACTTC. As protein: CASSEYGSAKNIQYF. Full variable domain (remainder filled in from reference TRBV25-1 and TRBJ2-4): EADIYQTPRYLVIGTGKKITLECSQTMGHDKMYWYQQDPGMELHLIHYSYGVNSTEKGDLSSESTVSRIRTEHFPLTLESARPSHTSQYLCASSEYGSAKNIQYFGAGTRLSVL.